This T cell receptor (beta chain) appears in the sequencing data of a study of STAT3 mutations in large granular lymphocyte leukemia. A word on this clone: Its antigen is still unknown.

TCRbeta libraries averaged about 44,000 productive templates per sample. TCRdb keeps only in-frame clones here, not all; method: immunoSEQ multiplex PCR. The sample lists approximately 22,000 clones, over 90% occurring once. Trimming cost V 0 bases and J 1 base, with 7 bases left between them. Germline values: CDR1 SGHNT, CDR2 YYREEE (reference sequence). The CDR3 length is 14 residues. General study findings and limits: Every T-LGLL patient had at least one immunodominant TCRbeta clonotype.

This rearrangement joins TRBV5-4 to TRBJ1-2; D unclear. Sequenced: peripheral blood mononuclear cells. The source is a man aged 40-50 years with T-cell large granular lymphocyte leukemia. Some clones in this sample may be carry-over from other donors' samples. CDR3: CASSLEGYNYGYTF. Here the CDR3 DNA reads TGTGCCAGCAGCTTGGAGGGATATAACTATGGCTACACCTTC.